This T cell receptor (beta chain) was observed in a study of cytomegalovirus exposure and HLA in healthy donors. Study at large: It was reported in a later analysis that the roughly 120 validation repertoires used the same platform as the approximately 650 first-cohort repertoires.

The protocol was immunoSEQ multiplex PCR, while the TCRdb copy is restricted to in-frame clones and leaves out a portion. The data contain around 91,000 clones, 85% to 95% of them seen just once; the ten biggest clones take up approximately 1.1%. Between the trimmed V and J ends, which lost 1 base and 1 base, there was a span of 7 bases. This CDR3 has 14 amino acids. The V gene's germline CDR1 is MNHEY and CDR2 SMNVEV (reference sequence). The sample consisted of PBMCs. The clonotype originates from a woman aged 25 to 45 in good health and CMV-seropositive. The V call is TRBV27, the J call TRBJ1-1, with D uncertain. The CDR3, as DNA: TGTGCCAGCAGTTTATTGAGAGAGAACACTGAAGCTTTCTTT. Translating it yields CASSLLRENTEAFF.